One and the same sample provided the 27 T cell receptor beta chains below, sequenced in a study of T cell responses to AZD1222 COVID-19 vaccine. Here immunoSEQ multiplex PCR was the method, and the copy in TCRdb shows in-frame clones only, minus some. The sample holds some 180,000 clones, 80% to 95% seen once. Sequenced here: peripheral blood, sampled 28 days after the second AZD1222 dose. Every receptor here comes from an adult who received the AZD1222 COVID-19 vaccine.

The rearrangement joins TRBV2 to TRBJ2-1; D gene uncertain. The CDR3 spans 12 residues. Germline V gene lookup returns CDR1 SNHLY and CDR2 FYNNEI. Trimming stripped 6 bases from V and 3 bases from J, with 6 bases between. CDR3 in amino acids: CASRPDYNEQFF. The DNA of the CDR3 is TGTGCCAGCAGGCCTGACTACAATGAGCAGTTCTTC.

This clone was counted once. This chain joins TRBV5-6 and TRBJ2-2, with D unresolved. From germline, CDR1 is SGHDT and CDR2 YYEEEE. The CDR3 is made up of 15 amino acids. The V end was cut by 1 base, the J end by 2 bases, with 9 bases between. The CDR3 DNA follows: TGTGCCAGCAGCTTGTTACTGGGTAACACCGGGGAGCTGTTTTTT. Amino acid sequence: CASSLLLGNTGELFF.

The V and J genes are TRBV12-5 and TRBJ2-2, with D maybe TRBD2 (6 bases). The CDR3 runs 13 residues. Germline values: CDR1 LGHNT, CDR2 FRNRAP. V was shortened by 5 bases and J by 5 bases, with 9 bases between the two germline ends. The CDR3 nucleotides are TGTGCTAGTGGTCGGGGGACGACCGGGGAGCTGTTTTTT. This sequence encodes CASGRGTTGELFF.

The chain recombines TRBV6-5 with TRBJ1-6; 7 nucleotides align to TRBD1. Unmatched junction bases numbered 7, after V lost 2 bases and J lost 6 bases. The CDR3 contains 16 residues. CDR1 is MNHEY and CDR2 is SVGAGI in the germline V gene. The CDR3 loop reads CASSYTQGRGNSPLHF. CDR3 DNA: TGTGCCAGCAGTTACACACAGGGGAGAGGTAATTCACCCCTCCACTTT.

This CDR3 is CASSRFSGSGYNEQFF. The DNA of the CDR3 is TGTGCCAGCAGCCGATTTAGCGGGAGTGGGTACAATGAGCAGTTCTTC. The V and J genes are TRBV3-1 (or the pseudogene TRBV3-2) and TRBJ2-1; TRBD2 matches at 9 bases. This CDR3 is 16 amino acids long. Germline CDR1 LGHDT, CDR2 YNNKEL (reference sequence). Trimming removed 4 bases from V and 4 bases from J; junction bases left unmatched: 8.

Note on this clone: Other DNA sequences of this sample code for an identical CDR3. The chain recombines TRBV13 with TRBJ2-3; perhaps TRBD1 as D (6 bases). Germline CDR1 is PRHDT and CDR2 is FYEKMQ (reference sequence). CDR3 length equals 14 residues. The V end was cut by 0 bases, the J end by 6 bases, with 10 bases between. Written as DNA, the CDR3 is TGTGCCAGCAGCTTAGGGCAGGGGACGGATACGCAGTATTTT. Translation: CASSLGQGTDTQYF.

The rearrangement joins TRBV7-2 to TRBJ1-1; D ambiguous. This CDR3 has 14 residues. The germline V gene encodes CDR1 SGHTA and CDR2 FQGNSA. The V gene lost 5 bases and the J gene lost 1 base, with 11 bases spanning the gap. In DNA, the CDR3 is TGTGCCAGCAGCCTCTGGGAGGGGAACACTGAAGCTTTCTTT. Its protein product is CASSLWEGNTEAFF. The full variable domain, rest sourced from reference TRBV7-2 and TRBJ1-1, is GAGVSQSPSNKVTEKGKDVELRCDPISGHTALYWYRQSLGQGLEFLIYFQGNSAPDKSGLPSDRFSAERTGGSVSTLTIQRTQQEDSAVYLCASSLWEGNTEAFFGQGTRLTVV.

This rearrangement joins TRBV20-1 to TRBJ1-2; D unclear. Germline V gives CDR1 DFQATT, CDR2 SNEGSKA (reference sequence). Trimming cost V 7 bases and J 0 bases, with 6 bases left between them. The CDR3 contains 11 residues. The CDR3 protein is CSVIPNYGYTF. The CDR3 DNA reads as TGCAGTGTTATTCCTAACTATGGCTACACCTTC.

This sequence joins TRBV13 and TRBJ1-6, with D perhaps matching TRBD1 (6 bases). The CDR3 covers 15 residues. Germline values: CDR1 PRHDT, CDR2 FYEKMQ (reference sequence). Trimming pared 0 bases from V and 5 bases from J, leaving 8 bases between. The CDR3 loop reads CASSLGGAHNSPLHF. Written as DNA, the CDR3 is TGTGCCAGCAGCTTAGGGGGGGCCCATAATTCACCCCTCCACTTT.

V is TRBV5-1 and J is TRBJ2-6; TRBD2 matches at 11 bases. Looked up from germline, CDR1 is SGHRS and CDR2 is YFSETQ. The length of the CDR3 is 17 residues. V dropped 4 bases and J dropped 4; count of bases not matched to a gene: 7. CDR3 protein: CASSPLAGGAGANVLTF. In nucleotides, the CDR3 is TGCGCCAGCAGCCCTCTAGCGGGGGGAGCCGGGGCCAACGTCCTGACTTTC.

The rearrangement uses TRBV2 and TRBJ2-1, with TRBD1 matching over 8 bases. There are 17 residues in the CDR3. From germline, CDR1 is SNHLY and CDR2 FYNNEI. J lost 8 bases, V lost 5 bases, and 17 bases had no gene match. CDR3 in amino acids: CASSPPGGLAFVHEQFF. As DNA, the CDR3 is TGTGCCAGCAGTCCCCCAGGGGGCCTAGCGTTTGTCCATGAGCAGTTCTTC.

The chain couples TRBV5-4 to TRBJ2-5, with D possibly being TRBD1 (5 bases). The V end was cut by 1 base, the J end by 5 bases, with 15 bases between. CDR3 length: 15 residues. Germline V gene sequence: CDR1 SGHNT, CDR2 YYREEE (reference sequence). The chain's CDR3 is CASSLRLTAGETQYF. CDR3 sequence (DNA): TGTGCCAGCAGCTTGAGACTCACCGCAGGGGAGACCCAGTACTTC.

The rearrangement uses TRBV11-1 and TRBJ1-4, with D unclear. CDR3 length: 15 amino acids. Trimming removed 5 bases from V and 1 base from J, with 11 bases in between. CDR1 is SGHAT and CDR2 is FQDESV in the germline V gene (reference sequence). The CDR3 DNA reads TGTGCCAGCAGCCCGTACCGTCGAACTAATGAAAAACTGTTTTTT. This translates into CASSPYRRTNEKLFF.

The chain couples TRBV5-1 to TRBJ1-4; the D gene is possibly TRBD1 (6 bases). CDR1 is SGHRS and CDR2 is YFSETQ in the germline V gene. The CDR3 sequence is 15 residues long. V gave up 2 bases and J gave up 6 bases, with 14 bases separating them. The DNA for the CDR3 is TGCGCCAGCAGCTTTACAGGGCCGGGGGATGAAAAACTGTTTTTT. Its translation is CASSFTGPGDEKLFF. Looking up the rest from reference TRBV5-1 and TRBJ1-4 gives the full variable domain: KAGVTQTPRYLIKTRGQQVTLSCSPISGHRSVSWYQQTPGQGLQFLFEYFSETQRNKGNFPGRFSGRQFSNSRSEMNVSTLELGDSALYLCASSFTGPGDEKLFFGSGTQLSVL.

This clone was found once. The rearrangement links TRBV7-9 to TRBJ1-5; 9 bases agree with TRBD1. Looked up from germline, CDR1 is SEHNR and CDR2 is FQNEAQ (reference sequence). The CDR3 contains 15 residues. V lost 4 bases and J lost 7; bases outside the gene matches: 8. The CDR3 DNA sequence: TGTGCCAGCAGCTCGGGACAGGGTGGGCAACAGCCCCAGCATTTT. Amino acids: CASSSGQGGQQPQHF.

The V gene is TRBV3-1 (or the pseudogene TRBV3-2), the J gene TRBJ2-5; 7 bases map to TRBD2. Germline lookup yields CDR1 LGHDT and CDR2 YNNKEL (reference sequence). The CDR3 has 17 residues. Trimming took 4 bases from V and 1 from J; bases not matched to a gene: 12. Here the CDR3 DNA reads TGTGCCAGCAGCCCGCGGGGGAGCGGGGCTTTCCAAGAGACCCAGTACTTC. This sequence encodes CASSPRGSGAFQETQYF.

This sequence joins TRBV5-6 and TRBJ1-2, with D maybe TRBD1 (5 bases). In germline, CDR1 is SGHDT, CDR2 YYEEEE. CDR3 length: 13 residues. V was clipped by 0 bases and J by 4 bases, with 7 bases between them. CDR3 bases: TGTGCCAGCAGCTTGGCAGGGACCTATGGCTACACCTTC. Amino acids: CASSLAGTYGYTF.

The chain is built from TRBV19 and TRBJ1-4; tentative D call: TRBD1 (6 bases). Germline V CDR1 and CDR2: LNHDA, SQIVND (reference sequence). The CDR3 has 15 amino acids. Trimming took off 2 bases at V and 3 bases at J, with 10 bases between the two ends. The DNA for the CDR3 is TGTGCCAGTAGTATACAGGGGTTACCTAATGAAAAACTGTTTTTT. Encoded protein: CASSIQGLPNEKLFF.

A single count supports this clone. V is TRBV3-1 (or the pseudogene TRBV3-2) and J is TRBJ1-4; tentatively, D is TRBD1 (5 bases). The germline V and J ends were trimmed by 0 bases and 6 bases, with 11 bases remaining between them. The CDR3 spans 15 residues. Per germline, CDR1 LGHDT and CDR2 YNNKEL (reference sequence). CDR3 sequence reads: CASSQEVGTYEKLFF. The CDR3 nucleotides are TGTGCCAGCAGCCAAGAGGTCGGGACCTATGAAAAACTGTTTTTT.

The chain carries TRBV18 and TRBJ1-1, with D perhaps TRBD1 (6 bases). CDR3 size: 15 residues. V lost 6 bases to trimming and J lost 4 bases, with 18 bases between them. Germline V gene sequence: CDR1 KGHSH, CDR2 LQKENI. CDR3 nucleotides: TGTGCCAGCTCGCCCTCGTCTGGCAGGGGCACTGAAGCTTTCTTT. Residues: CASSPSSGRGTEAFF.

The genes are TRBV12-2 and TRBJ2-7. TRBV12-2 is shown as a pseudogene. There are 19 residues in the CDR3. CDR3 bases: TGTGCAAGTCGCTTAGTGGTTAGGGGGGACCCCTTAAGCTCCTACGAGCAGTACTTC. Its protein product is CASRLVVRGDPLSSYEQYF.

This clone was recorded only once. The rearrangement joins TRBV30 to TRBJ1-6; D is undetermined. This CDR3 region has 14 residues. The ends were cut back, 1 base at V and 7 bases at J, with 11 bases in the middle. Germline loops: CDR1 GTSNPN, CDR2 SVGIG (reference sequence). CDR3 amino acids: CAWSGGMGNSPLHF. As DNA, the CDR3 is TGTGCCTGGAGTGGGGGAATGGGGAATTCACCCCTCCACTTT.

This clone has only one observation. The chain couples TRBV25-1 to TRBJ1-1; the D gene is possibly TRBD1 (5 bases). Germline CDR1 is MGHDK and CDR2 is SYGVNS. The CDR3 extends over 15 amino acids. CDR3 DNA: TGTCACAGGAAAGGGGCAGGCCCGATGAACACTGAAGCTTTCTTT. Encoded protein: CHRKGAGPMNTEAFF.

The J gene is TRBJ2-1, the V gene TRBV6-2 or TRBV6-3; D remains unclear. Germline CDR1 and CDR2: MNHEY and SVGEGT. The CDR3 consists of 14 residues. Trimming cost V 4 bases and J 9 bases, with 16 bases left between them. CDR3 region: CASSLPRTMSEQFF. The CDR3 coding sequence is TGTGCCAGCAGTTTACCCCGGACGATGAGTGAGCAGTTCTTC.

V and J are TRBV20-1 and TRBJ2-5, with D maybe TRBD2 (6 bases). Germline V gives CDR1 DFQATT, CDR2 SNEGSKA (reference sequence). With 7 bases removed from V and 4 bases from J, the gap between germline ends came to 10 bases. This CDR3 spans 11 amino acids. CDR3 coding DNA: TGCAGTGACCAGGGAGGAGAGACCCAGTACTTC. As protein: CSDQGGETQYF.

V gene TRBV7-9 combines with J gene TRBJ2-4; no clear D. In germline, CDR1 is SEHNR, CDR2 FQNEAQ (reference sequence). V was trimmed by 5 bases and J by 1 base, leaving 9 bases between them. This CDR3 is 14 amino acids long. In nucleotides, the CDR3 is TGTGCCAGCAGCCCACACCGGGCCAAAAACATTCAGTACTTC. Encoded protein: CASSPHRAKNIQYF. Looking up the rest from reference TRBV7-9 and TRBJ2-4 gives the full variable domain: DTGVSQNPRHKITKRGQNVTFRCDPISEHNRLYWYRQTLGQGPEFLTYFQNEAQLEKSRLLSDRFSAERPKGSFSTLEIQRTEQGDSAMYLCASSPHRAKNIQYFGAGTRLSVL.

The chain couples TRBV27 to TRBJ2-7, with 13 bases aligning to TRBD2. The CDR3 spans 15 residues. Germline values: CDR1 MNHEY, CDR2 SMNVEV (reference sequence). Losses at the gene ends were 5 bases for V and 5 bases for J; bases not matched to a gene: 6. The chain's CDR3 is CASSPSGTSGDEQYF. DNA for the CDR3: TGTGCCAGCAGTCCCTCCGGGACTAGCGGGGACGAGCAGTACTTC.